This TCR beta chain was identified during a study of blood T cell repertoires in COVID-19. Study-level background: Donors of Cohort 3 who recovered were those that had two negative PCRs, clearance, or symptom resolution. Spain, Italy and the United States supplied samples that represented acute and convalescent COVID-19.

J lost 6 bases, V lost 0 bases, and 3 bases had no gene match. CDR1 and CDR2 (germline): MNHEY, SVGAGI. The CDR3 covers 16 residues. Participant-given clinical history determined each cohort assignment. Methods used by the authors: From reference gene primer amplification, estimates of nucleated cell counts were derived. Clones were read by immunoSEQ multiplex PCR, and TCRdb kept only the in-frame ones, dropping some. For V, J and clone size, that table is used; D and trimming come from the DNA. Of more than 300,000 clones listed, 70% to 90% are singletons. The clonotype was recovered from a man aged 35 to 55 in a cohort exposed to, infected with or recovered from COVID-19 (not recorded which). The chain combines TRBV6-5 with TRBJ1-6, with 9 bases fitting TRBD1. The material sequenced was PBMCs or T cells enriched from blood (not recorded which). DNA for the CDR3: TGTGCCAGCAGTTACTCTTCGGGACAGGGTAATTCACCCCTCCACTTT. As protein: CASSYSSGQGNSPLHF.